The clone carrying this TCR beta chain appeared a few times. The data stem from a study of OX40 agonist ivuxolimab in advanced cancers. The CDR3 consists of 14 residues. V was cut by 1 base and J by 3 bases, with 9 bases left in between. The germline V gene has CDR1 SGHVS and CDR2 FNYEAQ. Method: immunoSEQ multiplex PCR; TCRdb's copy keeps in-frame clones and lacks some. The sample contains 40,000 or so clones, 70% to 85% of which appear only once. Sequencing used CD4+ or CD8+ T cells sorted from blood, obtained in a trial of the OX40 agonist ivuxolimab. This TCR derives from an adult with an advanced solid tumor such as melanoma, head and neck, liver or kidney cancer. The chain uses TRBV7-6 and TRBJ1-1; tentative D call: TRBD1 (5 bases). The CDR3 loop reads CASSLGGRDTEAFF. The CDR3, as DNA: TGTGCCAGCAGCTTAGGGGGCCGGGACACTGAAGCTTTCTTT.